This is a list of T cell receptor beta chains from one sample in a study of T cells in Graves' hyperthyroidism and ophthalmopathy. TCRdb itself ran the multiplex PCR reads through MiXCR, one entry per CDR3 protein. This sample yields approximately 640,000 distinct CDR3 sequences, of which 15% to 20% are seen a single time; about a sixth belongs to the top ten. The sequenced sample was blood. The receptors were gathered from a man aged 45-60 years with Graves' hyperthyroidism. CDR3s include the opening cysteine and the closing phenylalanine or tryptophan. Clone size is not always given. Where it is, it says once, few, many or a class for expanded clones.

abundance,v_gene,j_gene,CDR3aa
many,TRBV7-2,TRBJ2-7,CASSFSSGSLEQYF
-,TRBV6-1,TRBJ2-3,CASRTGATSGNTDTQYF
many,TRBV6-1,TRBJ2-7,CASRPGTSLSYEQYF
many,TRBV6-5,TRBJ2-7,CASSYSSRAGKQYF
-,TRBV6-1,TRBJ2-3,CATQRDLSTDTQYF
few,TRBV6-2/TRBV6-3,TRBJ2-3,CASGRPGLCPDTQYF
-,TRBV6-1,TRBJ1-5,CATGEEQPQHF
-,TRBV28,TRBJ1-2,CASSLPGLGGYTF
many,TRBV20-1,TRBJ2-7,CSATRTSGPYEQYF
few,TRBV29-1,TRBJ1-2,CSVEMRTGAGYTF
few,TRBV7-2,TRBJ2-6,CASSRQGPGANVLTF
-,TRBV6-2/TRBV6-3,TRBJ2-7,CASSYISGVYEQYF
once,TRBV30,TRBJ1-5,CAWVLSRGQTQHF
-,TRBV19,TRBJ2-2,CASSHRGTGELFF
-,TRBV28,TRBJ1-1,CASNGHSGTEAFF
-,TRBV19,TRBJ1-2,CASTVGTSYGYTF
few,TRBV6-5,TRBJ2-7,CASSNGVGGRGEDEQYF
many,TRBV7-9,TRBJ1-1,CASGPVEMNTEAFF
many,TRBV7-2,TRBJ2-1,CASSLAGLAGVNEQFF
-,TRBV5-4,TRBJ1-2,CASSLGQGEWYGYTF
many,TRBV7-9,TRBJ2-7,CASSLTISDRYEQYF
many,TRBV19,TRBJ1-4,CASSTYRKGNEKLFF
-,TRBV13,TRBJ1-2,CASPSGQTPRNGYTF